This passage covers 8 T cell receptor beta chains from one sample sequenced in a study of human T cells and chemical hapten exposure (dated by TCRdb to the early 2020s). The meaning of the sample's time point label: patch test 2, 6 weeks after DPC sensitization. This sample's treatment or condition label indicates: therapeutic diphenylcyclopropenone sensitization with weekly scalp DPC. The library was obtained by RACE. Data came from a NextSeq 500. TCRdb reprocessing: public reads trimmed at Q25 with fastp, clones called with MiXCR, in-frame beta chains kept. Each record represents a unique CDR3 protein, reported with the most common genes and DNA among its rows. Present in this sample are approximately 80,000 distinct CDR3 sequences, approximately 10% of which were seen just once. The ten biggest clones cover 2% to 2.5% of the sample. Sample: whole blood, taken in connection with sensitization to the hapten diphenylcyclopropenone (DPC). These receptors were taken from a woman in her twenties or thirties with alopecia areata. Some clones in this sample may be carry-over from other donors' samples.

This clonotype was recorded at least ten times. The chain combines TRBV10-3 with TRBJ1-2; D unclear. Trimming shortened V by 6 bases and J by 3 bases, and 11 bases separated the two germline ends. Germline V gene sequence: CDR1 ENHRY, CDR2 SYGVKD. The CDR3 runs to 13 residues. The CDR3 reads CAIRDAGYYGYTF. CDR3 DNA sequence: TGTGCCATCAGGGACGCAGGATACTATGGCTACACCTTC.

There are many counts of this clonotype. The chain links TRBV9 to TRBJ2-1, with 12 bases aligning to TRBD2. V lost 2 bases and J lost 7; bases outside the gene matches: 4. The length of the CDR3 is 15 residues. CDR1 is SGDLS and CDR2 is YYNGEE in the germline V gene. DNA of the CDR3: TGTGCCAGCAGCGTGACTAGCGGGAGTATGAATGAGCAGTTCTTC. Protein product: CASSVTSGSMNEQFF.

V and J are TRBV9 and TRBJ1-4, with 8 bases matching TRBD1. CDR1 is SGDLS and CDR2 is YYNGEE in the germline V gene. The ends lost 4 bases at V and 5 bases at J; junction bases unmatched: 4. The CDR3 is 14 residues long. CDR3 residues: CASSLDRANEKLFF. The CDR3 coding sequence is TGTGCCAGCAGCCTGGACAGGGCAAATGAAAAACTGTTTTTT.

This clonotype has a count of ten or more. Here the CDR3 DNA reads TGTGCCATCGACAGAAGATGGACAGGGGGCTTGCGGGAGGGCCGCGAGCAGTTCTTC. This translates into CAIDRRWTGGLREGREQFF. The rearrangement joins TRBV10-3 to TRBJ2-1; TRBD1 matches 11 bases. V gave up 8 bases and J gave up 10 bases; unmatched junction bases: 25. The V gene's germline CDR1 is ENHRY and CDR2 SYGVKD. The CDR3 contains 19 residues.

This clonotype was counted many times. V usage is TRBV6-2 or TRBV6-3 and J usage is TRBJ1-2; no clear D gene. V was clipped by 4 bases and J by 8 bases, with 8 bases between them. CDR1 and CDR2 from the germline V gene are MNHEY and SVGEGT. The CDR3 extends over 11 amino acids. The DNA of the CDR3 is TGTGCCAGCAGTTCCGGGATAGGCTACACCTTC. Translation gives CASSSGIGYTF.

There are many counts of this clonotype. The CDR3: CASSPEIAKNIQYF. CDR3 sequence (DNA): TGTGCCAGCAGCCCAGAGATCGCCAAAAACATTCAGTACTTC. The V and J genes are TRBV7-9 and TRBJ2-4, with unresolved D. Trimming removed 5 bases at V and 1 base at J, with 9 bases between. Per germline, CDR1 SEHNR and CDR2 FQNEAQ (reference sequence). This CDR3 has 14 residues.

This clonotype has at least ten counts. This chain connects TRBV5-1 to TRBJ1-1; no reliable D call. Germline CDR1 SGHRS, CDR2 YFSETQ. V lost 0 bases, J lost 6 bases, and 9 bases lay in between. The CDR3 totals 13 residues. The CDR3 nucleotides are TGCGCCAGCAGCTTGGGGGATGTGGCTGAAGCTTTCTTT. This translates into CASSLGDVAEAFF.

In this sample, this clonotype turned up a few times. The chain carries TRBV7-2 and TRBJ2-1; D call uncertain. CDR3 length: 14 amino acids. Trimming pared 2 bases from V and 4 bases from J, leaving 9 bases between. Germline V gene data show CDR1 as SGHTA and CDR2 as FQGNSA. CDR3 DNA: TGTGCCAGCAGCTTACAAAGCGAATACAATGAGCAGTTCTTC. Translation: CASSLQSEYNEQFF.